This T cell receptor beta chain was recovered during a study of T cells in Graves' hyperthyroidism and ophthalmopathy. Overall study context: Peripheral blood was acquired at first diagnosis, ahead of any therapy whatsoever.

The CDR3 regions of TCR beta were amplified from RNA transcripts. HTBI primers were the set used in a first-round RT-PCR of the TCR CDR3. TCRdb called the multiplex PCR reads again in MiXCR, with one record for every CDR3 protein. This sample carries roughly 300,000 distinct CDR3 sequences, roughly a fifth of them seen once, and the ten largest clones take around 48%. Absent ophthalmopathy progression within 18 months defined stable Graves' hyperthyroidism. Exclusion of patients followed from uncontrolled infection, other autoimmune disease, pregnancy or lactation. The source of the PBMCs was over 8.5 ml of fresh peripheral blood. In germline, CDR1 is SNHLY, CDR2 FYNNEI. With 11 bases removed from V and 4 bases from J, the gap between germline ends came to 23 bases. This CDR3 is 15 amino acids long. This clonotype was observed at least ten times.

The V and J genes are TRBV2 and TRBJ1-2; no clear D. The sample consisted of blood. This sequence originates from a woman in her 50s with Graves' hyperthyroidism. The CDR3 spells CASTKGFIGLYGYTF. Written as DNA, the CDR3 is TGTGCCTCGACGAAAGGGTTTATCGGCCTCTATGGCTACACCTTC.